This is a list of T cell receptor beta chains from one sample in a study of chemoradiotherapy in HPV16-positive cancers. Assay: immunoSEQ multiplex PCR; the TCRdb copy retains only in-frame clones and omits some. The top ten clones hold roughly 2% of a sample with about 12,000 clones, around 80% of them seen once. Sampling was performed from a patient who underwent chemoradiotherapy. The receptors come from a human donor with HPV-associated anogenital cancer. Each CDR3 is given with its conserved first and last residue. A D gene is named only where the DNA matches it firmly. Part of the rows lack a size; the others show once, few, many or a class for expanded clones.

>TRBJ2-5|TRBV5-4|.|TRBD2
TGTGCCAGCAGCCCTCCGGGGGGAGAGACCCAGTACTTC
CASSPPGGETQYF
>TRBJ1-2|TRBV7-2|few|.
TGTGCCAGCAGCTTAGCCAACTATGGCTACACCTTC
CASSLANYGYTF
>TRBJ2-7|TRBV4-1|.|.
TGCGCCAGCAGCCAAGAGGGGAGATTCTACGAGCAGTACTTC
CASSQEGRFYEQYF
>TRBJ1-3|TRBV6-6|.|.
TGTGCCAGCACCATGGACCCCGGGGACACCATATATTTT
CASTMDPGDTIYF
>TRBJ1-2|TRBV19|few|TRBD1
TGTGCCAGTAGCAGAAGGACAGGGGGCTTTGACTACACCTTC
CASSRRTGGFDYTF
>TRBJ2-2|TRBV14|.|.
TGTGCCAGCTCTCAATTCAGGGACACCGGGGAGCTGTTTTTT
CASSQFRDTGELFF
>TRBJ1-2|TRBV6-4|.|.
TGTGCCAGCAGTGATACAGGGATTGGAAACTATGGCTACACCTTC
CASSDTGIGNYGYTF
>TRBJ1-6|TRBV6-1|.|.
TGTGCCAGCAGTGAAGCGGGGAGACACTCCTATAATTCACCCCTCCACTTT
CASSEAGRHSYNSPLHF
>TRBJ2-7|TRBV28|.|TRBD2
TGTGCCAGCAGTTTACGAGGGGCGGGGGTCTCCTACGAGCAGTACTTC
CASSLRGAGVSYEQYF
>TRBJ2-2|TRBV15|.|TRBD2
TGTGCCACCAGCGGCCACCTAGCGGGGACGAACACCGGGGAGCTGTTTTTT
CATSGHLAGTNTGELFF
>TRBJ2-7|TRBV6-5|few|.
TGTGCCAGCAGTCCCCGGGCAGGGAGTCTCTCCGAGCAGTACTTC
CASSPRAGSLSEQYF
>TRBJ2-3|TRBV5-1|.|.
TGCGCCAGCAGCTTGAGCCCCCCCACAGATACGCAGTATTTT
CASSLSPPTDTQYF
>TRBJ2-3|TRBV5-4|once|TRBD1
TGTGCCAGCAGCCTTGCACAGGGGGCGGGGGATACGCAGTATTTT
CASSLAQGAGDTQYF
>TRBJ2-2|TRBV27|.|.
TGTGCCAGCAGCTATGGGGGGACCAACACCGGGGAGCTGTTTTTT
CASSYGGTNTGELFF